The rows below give T cell receptor beta chains drawn from one sample of a study of T cells after yellow fever vaccination. TCRdb independently ran MiXCR on the 5' RACE reads; one entry per CDR3 protein. The table lists 40,000 to 50,000 distinct CDR3 sequences, 5.5% to 8% of them singletons. Specimen: PBMCs, either bulk or a sorted T-cell subset (CD4+, CD8+, memory, or dextramer-sorted; not recorded which), collected 45 days after the yellow fever booster vaccination. These receptors were obtained from a man aged 25 to 45 who received the YFV17D yellow fever vaccine. The CDR3 runs from the conserved cysteine through the conserved F or W. The D gene is left open where the match is weak. Only some rows state a clone size, as once, few, many or a class for expanded clones.

size	V	D	J	length	CDR3	DNA
NA	TRBV11-2	NA	TRBJ1-5	13	CASSFWKPQPQHF	TGTGCCAGCAGCTTTTGGAAACCTCAGCCCCAGCATTTT
NA	TRBV5-5	NA	TRBJ2-5	12	CASSLRGETQYF	TGTGCCAGCAGCTTGAGGGGAGAGACCCAGTACTTC
many	TRBV6-2/TRBV6-3	NA	TRBJ2-1	13	CASSYGGFDEQFF	TGTGCCAGCAGTTACGGGGGATTCGATGAGCAGTTCTTC
many	TRBV12-3/TRBV12-4	NA	TRBJ1-5	13	CASTPGAASTQHF	TGTGCCAGCACCCCCGGGGCGGCTTCGACCCAGCATTTT
NA	TRBV2	NA	TRBJ2-1	15	CASRETVLSLFAQFF	TGTGCCAGCAGGGAGACGGTTCTGTCCCTCTTCGCGCAGTTCTTC
few	TRBV7-2	NA	TRBJ2-3	14	CASSLARITDTQYF	TGTGCCAGCAGCTTAGCTAGGATCACAGATACGCAGTATTTT
many	TRBV5-1	TRBD2	TRBJ2-1	20	CASSLALPGTSGRANNEQFF	TGCGCCAGCAGCTTGGCCCTACCCGGGACTAGCGGGAGGGCCAACAATGAGCAGTTCTTC
many	TRBV29-1	TRBD1	TRBJ2-1	13	CSVETGGYNEQFF	TGCAGCGTTGAGACAGGGGGCTACAATGAGCAGTTCTTC
many	TRBV29-1	NA	TRBJ2-5	11	CSASFSETQYF	TGCAGCGCCTCTTTTTCGGAGACCCAGTACTTC
few	TRBV6-5	TRBD2	TRBJ2-4	14	CASSVTSGSVGQYF	TGTGCCAGCAGCGTTACTAGCGGGAGCGTAGGGCAGTACTTC
NA	TRBV6-5	NA	TRBJ2-1	15	CASSYEAGEVHEQFF	TGTGCCAGCAGTTACGAGGCAGGGGAGGTTCATGAGCAGTTCTTC
NA	TRBV30	NA	TRBJ2-1	14	CAWLGVNRGNEQFF	TGTGCCTGGTTAGGGGTTAACCGGGGTAATGAGCAGTTCTTC
many	TRBV12-3/TRBV12-4	NA	TRBJ2-1	18	CASNGGGSRLGSYNEQFF	TGTGCCAGCAATGGGGGCGGGAGCCGCTTGGGTTCCTACAATGAGCAGTTCTTC
many	TRBV12-3/TRBV12-4	NA	TRBJ2-5	14	CASSSDSKGETQYF	TGTGCCAGCAGTTCAGACAGTAAGGGAGAGACCCAGTACTTC
NA	TRBV20-1	NA	TRBJ1-3	12	CSARLGGNTIYF	TGCAGTGCTAGACTGGGAGGAAACACCATATATTTT
many	TRBV6-2/TRBV6-3	NA	TRBJ1-5	21	CASSSLFEAWTAPYSNQPQHF	TGTGCCAGCAGTTCCCTATTCGAAGCATGGACGGCCCCTTATAGCAATCAGCCCCAGCATTTT
few	TRBV30	NA	TRBJ2-1	15	CAWKAGTSSYNEQFF	TGTGCCTGGAAAGCCGGGACTTCCTCCTACAATGAGCAGTTCTTC
NA	TRBV9	TRBD2	TRBJ2-3	16	CASSVVWGGSEDTQYF	TGTGCCAGCAGCGTAGTGTGGGGGGGTTCAGAGGATACGCAGTATTTT
NA	TRBV4-3	NA	TRBJ1-5	15	CASSQEAGYFGAQHF	TGCGCCAGCAGCCAAGAAGCCGGTTATTTCGGGGCCCAGCATTTT
many	TRBV28	NA	TRBJ2-3	13	CASMGGRVSPQYF	TGTGCCAGCATGGGGGGGCGAGTATCACCGCAGTATTTT
NA	TRBV29-1	NA	TRBJ1-1	14	CSVAGGRGAPEAFF	TGCAGCGTTGCGGGGGGCAGAGGGGCCCCTGAAGCTTTCTTT
few	TRBV6-2/TRBV6-3	NA	TRBJ2-1	16	CASSYGPSRLYNEQFF	TGTGCCAGCAGTTACGGCCCATCGAGGCTCTACAATGAGCAGTTCTTC
many	TRBV10-2	NA	TRBJ2-5	16	CASSEAASMFGETQYF	TGCGCCAGCAGTGAGGCAGCGAGCATGTTCGGAGAGACCCAGTACTTC
many	TRBV5-1	TRBD2	TRBJ2-3	16	CASSSLAGFSTDTQYF	TGCGCCAGCAGCTCGTTAGCGGGATTTAGCACAGATACGCAGTATTTT
NA	TRBV28	NA	TRBJ2-3	15	CASIPRLVSTDTQYF	TGTGCCAGCATCCCGAGGCTAGTTAGCACAGATACGCAGTATTTT
NA	TRBV5-2	NA	TRBJ2-2	19	CARGPGTGGAVFRTGELFF	TGTGCCAGGGGCCCCGGGACAGGGGGCGCAGTTTTTCGTACCGGGGAGCTGTTTTTT
many	TRBV4-1	NA	TRBJ2-3	15	CASSLRTDNSDTQYF	TGCGCCAGCAGCCTCCGGACAGATAATTCAGATACGCAGTATTTT
many	TRBV20-1	NA	TRBJ2-1	16	CSARDRGRSLNNEQFF	TGCAGTGCTAGAGATCGAGGTCGGAGTTTAAATAATGAGCAGTTCTTC
many	TRBV5-1	TRBD1	TRBJ1-2	17	CASSAGTDIPVNYGYTF	TGCGCCAGCAGCGCCGGGACAGACATTCCCGTTAACTATGGCTACACCTTC
many	TRBV20-1	NA	TRBJ2-3	14	CSASLGPPEDTQYF	TGCAGTGCTAGCTTGGGACCTCCCGAAGATACGCAGTATTTT
few	TRBV9	NA	TRBJ2-7	15	CASTPSDRNSYEQYF	TGTGCCAGCACTCCGTCAGACAGGAACTCCTACGAGCAGTACTTC
NA	TRBV7-7	NA	TRBJ2-5	13	CASSLGNHKTQYF	TGTGCTAGCAGCTTAGGCAACCACAAGACCCAGTACTTC
many	TRBV4-2	NA	TRBJ2-1	12	CASSTRMDEQFF	TGTGCCAGCAGCACAAGGATGGATGAGCAGTTCTTC
few	TRBV6-1	NA	TRBJ2-7	13	CATEGPVMGEQYF	TGTGCCACCGAGGGCCCGGTCATGGGGGAGCAGTACTTC
many	TRBV12-3/TRBV12-4	NA	TRBJ2-7	12	CASSIPGQGQYF	TGTGCCAGCAGTATCCCTGGGCAGGGACAGTACTTC
few	TRBV7-2	TRBD1	TRBJ1-2	14	CASSLRDRRHGYTF	TGTGCCAGCAGCTTGAGGGACAGAAGGCATGGCTACACCTTC
NA	TRBV7-9	NA	TRBJ1-2	14	CASSLAGGNYGYTF	TGTGCCAGCAGCTTAGCAGGCGGAAACTATGGCTACACCTTC
few	TRBV3-1	NA	TRBJ1-3	15	CASSQNLGSGNTIYF	TGTGCCAGCAGCCAAAATCTAGGGTCTGGAAACACCATATATTTT
few	TRBV15	NA	TRBJ2-5	16	CATSRGSRGWWETQYF	TGTGCCACCAGCAGAGGATCGCGCGGGTGGTGGGAGACCCAGTACTTC
NA	TRBV7-2	NA	TRBJ1-5	13	CASSPIAAQRQHF	TGTGCCAGCAGCCCCATTGCGGCCCAGCGCCAGCATTTT
many	TRBV20-1	TRBD2	TRBJ2-1	15	CSAYRSGLSYNEQFF	TGCAGTGCTTATCGTAGCGGGCTCTCCTACAATGAGCAGTTCTTC
NA	TRBV7-7	NA	TRBJ2-5	13	CASSPMAGETQYF	TGTGCCAGCAGTCCCATGGCCGGAGAGACCCAGTACTTC
NA	TRBV12-3/TRBV12-4	NA	TRBJ1-1	15	CASSSLRGIWTEAFF	TGTGCCAGCAGTTCGCTCAGGGGTATTTGGACTGAAGCTTTCTTT
many	TRBV6-5	NA	TRBJ1-1	15	CASSYSAGAGNEAFF	TGTGCCAGCAGTTACTCCGCCGGGGCGGGGAATGAAGCTTTCTTT
NA	TRBV7-2	NA	TRBJ2-1	13	CASTTGGYNEQFF	TGTGCCAGCACTACCGGAGGTTACAATGAGCAGTTCTTC
many	TRBV29-1	TRBD1	TRBJ1-5	15	CSAQKGTGRDQPQHF	TGCAGCGCTCAAAAAGGGACAGGAAGGGATCAGCCCCAGCATTTT
few	TRBV10-3	TRBD2	TRBJ2-5	13	CAISPGLAETQYF	TGTGCCATCAGCCCGGGACTAGCGGAGACCCAGTACTTC
many	TRBV27	TRBD2	TRBJ2-1	13	CASSTSGRNEQFF	TGTGCCAGCAGTACTAGCGGGAGGAATGAGCAGTTCTTC
many	TRBV7-2	NA	TRBJ2-5	16	CASSSRRGPGRETQYF	TGTGCCAGCAGCTCGCGAAGGGGACCAGGAAGGGAGACCCAGTACTTC
NA	TRBV28	NA	TRBJ2-7	14	CASSLASRTYKQYF	TGTGCCAGCAGTTTAGCTAGCAGAACCTACAAGCAGTACTTC
many	TRBV6-1	TRBD1	TRBJ2-3	14	CASSEGQGADTQYF	TGTGCCAGCAGTGAAGGACAGGGGGCAGATACGCAGTATTTT
many	TRBV14	NA	TRBJ1-4	15	CASSPYRTTNEKLFF	TGTGCCAGCAGCCCGTACAGGACAACTAATGAAAAACTGTTTTTT
NA	TRBV5-5	NA	TRBJ2-3	15	CASSKGQTSTDTQYF	TGTGCCAGCAGTAAGGGGCAGACCAGCACAGATACGCAGTATTTT
few	TRBV20-1	NA	TRBJ2-1	13	CSARVLVGNEQFF	TGCAGTGCTAGAGTACTAGTGGGCAATGAGCAGTTCTTC
many	TRBV7-2	NA	TRBJ2-3	15	CASSQDFHRTDTQYF	TGTGCCAGCAGCCAGGACTTCCACCGCACGGATACGCAGTATTTT
many	TRBV5-1	NA	TRBJ2-1	12	CASSFWGDEQFF	TGCGCCAGCAGCTTTTGGGGCGATGAGCAGTTCTTC
many	TRBV19	NA	TRBJ2-2	16	CASSTNGGLGTGELFF	TGTGCCAGTAGCACCAACGGGGGCCTGGGCACCGGGGAGCTGTTTTTT
NA	TRBV20-1	TRBD2	TRBJ2-3	14	CSAPGLAGEDTQYF	TGCAGTGCCCCAGGACTAGCGGGAGAAGATACGCAGTATTTT